This T cell receptor beta chain was sequenced in a study of cytomegalovirus exposure and HLA in healthy donors. Whole-study results and caveats: The authors later linked a missense DCLRE1C variant to TCR beta V- and J-gene trimming. For presence/absence analyses, sequencing depth was assumed to be roughly uniform across donors. Cytomegalovirus-associated status was assigned to some 160 TCR beta chains. According to reports, the classifier identified cytomegalovirus status with high specificity and sensitivity.

The PCR had 60 Vbeta and 13 Jbeta primers. This table comes from immunoSEQ multiplex PCR, and its TCRdb copy is limited to in-frame clones, with some not included. The sample lists some 100,000 clones; roughly 72% were seen once. In regard to this clone: As yet, its antigen is unknown.

The sample was PBMCs. The receptor comes from a woman between 50 and 59 years old in good health and CMV-seropositive.

The CDR3 reads CASSRTFFDYGYTF. DNA for the CDR3: TGTGCCAGCAGTAGGACATTTTTCGACTATGGCTACACCTTC. This rearrangement joins TRBV27 to TRBJ1-2, with TRBD1 as a possible D gene (5 bases). Germline CDR1 and CDR2: MNHEY and SMNVEV (reference sequence). The CDR3 length is 14 residues. V lost 5 bases, J lost 3 bases, and 13 bases lay in between.